This T cell receptor beta chain originates from a study of monozygotic twins with inflammatory bowel disease. General study points: Among patients, repertoires may have gained variability from differing immunosuppressive treatments.

Staff drew a roughly 2.5 ml blood sample from each donor. Isolation of total RNA was performed on whole blood, with no prior T cell sorting. In regard to this clonotype: The target antigen is unknown.

UMIs containing a 6-nucleotide sample barcode were added via template switching. No DNA is given; TCRdb re-called the 5' RACE reads and lists each CDR3 protein once. The data show approximately 330,000 distinct CDR3 sequences, and the top ten clones hold roughly 2%. The germline V gene has CDR1 SGHRS and CDR2 YFSETQ. This CDR3 is built from 16 residues. The V and J genes are TRBV5-1 and TRBJ2-3; TCRdb gives TRBD2 as the D gene, but with no DNA this cannot be confirmed. The sequencing sample was made of blood. This clonotype was obtained from a human donor with ulcerative colitis or Crohn's disease, or a healthy co-twin of an affected twin (not recorded which). The CDR3 loop is CASSLVVSGSTDTQYF.